This is a list of T cell receptor beta chains from one sample in a study of blood T cell repertoires in COVID-19. Generated by immunoSEQ multiplex PCR, the TCRdb table keeps only in-frame clones and is missing some. The table shows about 130,000 clones, with around 88% occurring only once. Material for sequencing was peripheral blood. Receptors originate from a human donor in a cohort sampled during active COVID-19. The CDR3 runs from the conserved cysteine through the conserved F or W. The order of the fields is clone size, V gene, CDR3 length, J gene, D gene, CDR3 protein, CDR3 DNA. A D gene is named only where the DNA matches it firmly. Clone size is stated in some rows and not others, as once, few, many or a class when expanded.

NA	TRBV29-1	12	TRBJ2-7	NA	CSVVGQIYEQYF	TGCAGCGTCGTCGGACAAATCTACGAGCAGTACTTC
NA	TRBV10-3	13	TRBJ2-7	NA	CAISGRGSHEQYF	TGTGCCATCAGTGGGAGGGGAAGCCACGAGCAGTACTTC
NA	TRBV5-5	14	TRBJ2-1	TRBD1	CASSWDRANNEQFF	TGTGCCAGCAGCTGGGACAGGGCTAACAATGAGCAGTTCTTC
NA	TRBV19	12	TRBJ1-4	TRBD1	CASGGQEEKLFF	TGTGCCAGCGGGGGACAGGAGGAAAAACTGTTTTTT
NA	TRBV19	14	TRBJ1-6	TRBD1	CASSTGTANSPLHF	TGTGCCAGTAGTACCGGGACAGCGAATTCACCCCTCCACTTT
NA	TRBV5-6	16	TRBJ2-1	NA	CASSLDSQGFRDEQFF	TGTGCCAGCAGCTTGGATAGTCAGGGATTTCGCGATGAGCAGTTCTTC
NA	TRBV5-4	15	TRBJ2-1	TRBD2	CASSTREGSYNEQFF	TGTGCCAGCAGCACCAGGGAGGGCTCCTACAATGAGCAGTTCTTC
few	TRBV28	14	TRBJ2-5	NA	CASAKGGRAATQYF	TGTGCCAGCGCCAAGGGGGGGAGGGCGGCGACCCAGTACTTC
once	TRBV3-1/TRBV3-2	15	TRBJ1-5	NA	CASSQGGGGNQPQHF	TGTGCCAGCAGCCAAGGGGGCGGGGGCAATCAGCCCCAGCATTTT
NA	TRBV7-2	14	TRBJ1-1	NA	CAISYTGVSTEAFF	TGTGCCATCTCCTATACGGGGGTGTCCACTGAAGCTTTCTTT
once	TRBV27	13	TRBJ2-3	NA	CASRRTYTDTQYF	TGTGCCAGCAGGCGGACATACACAGATACGCAGTATTTT
NA	TRBV18	14	TRBJ2-1	NA	CASSPGLSNNEQFF	TGTGCCAGCTCACCAGGACTCTCGAACAATGAGCAGTTCTTC
NA	TRBV4-1	18	TRBJ2-7	TRBD2	CASSQLGLAGVRSYEQYF	TGCGCCAGCAGCCAACTAGGACTAGCGGGAGTAAGGAGCTACGAGCAGTACTTC
NA	TRBV27	15	TRBJ2-7	TRBD2	CASRVGASGPYEQYF	TGTGCCAGCAGGGTTGGGGCTAGCGGACCCTACGAGCAGTACTTC
few	TRBV2	15	TRBJ2-1	TRBD2	CASSAEAGDGNEQFF	TGTGCCAGCAGTGCGGAAGCGGGAGACGGGAATGAGCAGTTCTTC
NA	TRBV28	13	TRBJ2-1	NA	CASSSWTPNEQFF	TGTGCCAGCAGTTCGTGGACTCCCAATGAGCAGTTCTTC
NA	TRBV4-1	13	TRBJ2-1	NA	CASSQDFRNEQFF	TGCGCCAGCAGCCAAGATTTTCGCAATGAGCAGTTCTTC
once	TRBV27	18	TRBJ1-6	TRBD1	CASSSLGTGHTIMSPLHF	TGTGCCAGCAGTTCCCTAGGGACAGGGCACACTATAATGTCACCCCTCCACTTT
few	TRBV5-1	16	TRBJ1-1	TRBD1	CASSYGLRDREMGAFF	TGCGCCAGCAGCTATGGACTCCGGGACAGGGAGATGGGAGCTTTCTTT
NA	TRBV7-2	16	TRBJ1-2	TRBD1	CASSLEHRGLGYGYTF	TGTGCCAGCAGCTTAGAACACAGGGGATTGGGCTATGGCTACACCTTC
NA	TRBV24-1	15	TRBJ2-2	NA	CATSDPRERTGELFF	TGTGCCACCAGTGATCCAAGGGAGAGGACCGGGGAGCTGTTTTTT
NA	TRBV25-1	12	TRBJ1-4	TRBD1	CASRYGTGELFF	TGTGCCAGCAGGTACGGGACAGGGGAACTGTTTTTT
NA	TRBV11-3	15	TRBJ2-1	TRBD2	CASSNHSGMYNEQFF	TGTGCCAGCAGCAATCATAGCGGGATGTACAATGAGCAGTTCTTC
NA	TRBV27	16	TRBJ2-2	NA	CASSTQRTPNTGELFF	TGTGCCAGCAGTACCCAAAGGACACCAAACACCGGGGAGCTGTTTTTT
NA	TRBV5-4	16	TRBJ2-7	TRBD2	CASSTGLAGGPSEQYF	TGTGCCAGCAGCACGGGACTAGCGGGAGGGCCTTCCGAGCAGTACTTC
NA	TRBV2	13	TRBJ2-2	NA	CASSGDYTGELFF	TGTGCCAGCAGTGGCGATTACACCGGGGAGCTGTTTTTT
NA	TRBV7-2	15	TRBJ2-7	TRBD1	CASSLGTGPKGEQYF	TGTGCCAGCAGCCTCGGGACAGGGCCTAAAGGCGAGCAGTACTTC
NA	TRBV7-9	14	TRBJ2-1	NA	CASSLAHITNEQFF	TGTGCCAGCAGCTTAGCTCACATTACCAATGAGCAGTTCTTC
NA	TRBV9	15	TRBJ1-5	TRBD1	CASSVGTGSNQPQHF	TGTGCCAGCAGCGTTGGGACAGGTAGCAATCAGCCCCAGCATTTT
NA	TRBV27	15	TRBJ2-3	NA	CASRQGGPSTDTQYF	TGTGCCAGCAGACAAGGGGGACCTAGCACAGATACGCAGTATTTT
NA	TRBV7-3	13	TRBJ2-5	NA	CASSRQAGETQYF	TGTGCCAGCAGCCGCCAAGCGGGAGAGACCCAGTACTTC
NA	TRBV6-5	14	TRBJ2-5	NA	CASSFQLVGETQYF	TGTGCCAGCAGTTTTCAACTAGTGGGAGAGACCCAGTACTTC
NA	TRBV6-2/TRBV6-3	16	TRBJ1-2	TRBD1	CASSNPGQGTDYGYTF	TGTGCCAGCAGTAACCCGGGACAGGGGACCGACTATGGCTACACCTTC
NA	TRBV7-9	14	TRBJ2-1	TRBD2	CASSLSGRAYEQFF	TGTGCCAGCAGCTTAAGCGGGAGGGCCTATGAGCAGTTCTTC
NA	TRBV6-1	15	TRBJ1-5	NA	CASSEREFSNQPQHF	TGTGCCAGCAGTGAACGGGAATTCAGCAATCAGCCCCAGCATTTT
few	TRBV2	14	TRBJ2-7	TRBD1	CASTPGQGSYEQYF	TGTGCCAGCACCCCGGGACAGGGCTCCTACGAGCAGTACTTC
NA	TRBV2	14	TRBJ1-2	NA	CASSETGPLYGYTF	TGTGCCAGCAGTGAAACAGGGCCTCTCTATGGCTACACCTTC
NA	TRBV27	15	TRBJ2-3	TRBD1	CASSLRGQSTDTQYF	TGTGCCAGCAGTTTAAGGGGACAGAGCACAGATACGCAGTATTTT
NA	TRBV27	17	TRBJ1-1	TRBD1	CASSASETGFWNTEAFF	TGTGCCAGCAGTGCCTCCGAGACAGGGTTTTGGAACACTGAAGCTTTCTTT
NA	TRBV6-1	17	TRBJ2-5	NA	CASSEWRQGGGWETQYF	TGTGCCAGCAGTGAATGGAGACAGGGAGGTGGTTGGGAGACCCAGTACTTC
NA	TRBV5-4	15	TRBJ2-7	TRBD1	CASSLTGTGSYEQYF	TGTGCCAGCAGCTTAACCGGGACAGGGTCCTACGAGCAGTACTTC